The rows below give T cell receptor beta chains drawn from one sample of a study of T cells in Graves' hyperthyroidism and ophthalmopathy. Using its own MiXCR run on the multiplex PCR reads, TCRdb lists one record per CDR3 protein. This table has around 280,000 distinct CDR3 sequences, roughly 15% appearing once. Sequenced input: blood. The receptors come from a woman aged 40 to 55 with Graves' hyperthyroidism. CDR3s include the opening cysteine and the closing phenylalanine or tryptophan. Fields, in order: J gene, clone size, D gene, V gene, CDR3 protein, CDR3 DNA. The D gene is left open where the match is weak. The size entry is marked missing in some rows and otherwise reads once, few, many or a size class.

J gene: TRBJ1-5
clone size: many
D gene: NA
V gene: TRBV10-2
CDR3 protein: CASSESGGNQPQHF
CDR3 DNA: TGCGCCAGCAGTGAGTCGGGAGGGAATCAGCCCCAGCATTTT

J gene: TRBJ1-2
clone size: many
D gene: NA
V gene: TRBV7-2
CDR3 protein: CASSPRRAGYGYTF
CDR3 DNA: TGTGCCAGCTCCCCCCGGAGGGCGGGCTATGGCTACACCTTC

J gene: TRBJ2-5
clone size: many
D gene: NA
V gene: TRBV7-9
CDR3 protein: CASSPSPMLQETQYF
CDR3 DNA: TGTGCCAGCAGCCCTTCGCCCATGCTCCAAGAGACCCAGTACTTC

J gene: TRBJ2-1
clone size: few
D gene: TRBD2
V gene: TRBV7-9
CDR3 protein: CASSFPGLAGGPSYNEQFF
CDR3 DNA: TGTGCCAGCAGCTTCCCGGGACTAGCGGGAGGACCCTCCTACAATGAGCAGTTCTTC

J gene: TRBJ2-2
clone size: many
D gene: NA
V gene: TRBV6-1
CDR3 protein: CASSVGGGELFF
CDR3 DNA: TGTGCCAGCAGTGTTGGTGGCGGGGAGCTGTTTTTT

J gene: TRBJ1-5
clone size: many
D gene: NA
V gene: TRBV27
CDR3 protein: CASSLGADQPQHF
CDR3 DNA: TGTGCCAGCAGTTTAGGGGCGGATCAGCCCCAGCATTTT

J gene: TRBJ2-5
clone size: many
D gene: NA
V gene: TRBV3-1
CDR3 protein: CASSLSMGRDDQETQYF
CDR3 DNA: TGTGCCAGCAGCCTTAGTATGGGCAGGGATGACCAAGAGACCCAGTACTTC

J gene: TRBJ2-3
clone size: many
D gene: NA
V gene: TRBV7-9
CDR3 protein: CASSPDVRQYF
CDR3 DNA: TGTGCCAGCAGCCCCGACGTTAGGCAGTATTTT

J gene: TRBJ2-2
clone size: NA
D gene: NA
V gene: TRBV3-1
CDR3 protein: CASGRWDRESGELFF
CDR3 DNA: TGTGCCAGCGGCCGATGGGACCGAGAATCCGGGGAGCTGTTTTTT

J gene: TRBJ2-3
clone size: many
D gene: TRBD2
V gene: TRBV11-2
CDR3 protein: CASSFKPPSSGNPQYF
CDR3 DNA: TGTGCCAGCAGCTTCAAGCCCCCGTCGAGCGGGAATCCGCAGTATTTT

J gene: TRBJ2-3
clone size: many
D gene: NA
V gene: TRBV7-9
CDR3 protein: CASSLAVGSLASDTQYF
CDR3 DNA: TGTGCCAGCAGCTTAGCTGTTGGGAGCTTGGCTTCAGATACGCAGTATTTT

J gene: TRBJ1-1
clone size: many
D gene: NA
V gene: TRBV7-9
CDR3 protein: CASRGLGMNTEAFF
CDR3 DNA: TGTGCCAGCAGGGGCCTAGGGATGAACACTGAAGCTTTCTTT

J gene: TRBJ1-4
clone size: many
D gene: NA
V gene: TRBV28
CDR3 protein: CASSTGTNNEKLFF
CDR3 DNA: TGTGCCAGCAGTACCGGGACAAATAATGAAAAACTGTTTTTT

J gene: TRBJ2-3
clone size: few
D gene: NA
V gene: TRBV9
CDR3 protein: CASSPERPTDTQYF
CDR3 DNA: TGTGCCAGCAGCCCCGAGCGGCCCACAGATACGCAGTATTTT

J gene: TRBJ2-5
clone size: many
D gene: NA
V gene: TRBV2
CDR3 protein: CASSADNQETQYF
CDR3 DNA: TGTGCCAGCAGTGCCGACAACCAAGAGACCCAGTACTTC

J gene: TRBJ2-5
clone size: many
D gene: NA
V gene: TRBV6-1
CDR3 protein: CASRRTLQETQYF
CDR3 DNA: TGTGCCAGCAGGAGGACATTGCAAGAGACCCAGTACTTC

J gene: TRBJ2-1
clone size: NA
D gene: NA
V gene: TRBV11-2
CDR3 protein: CASSVDRGGDEQFF
CDR3 DNA: TGTGCCAGCAGCGTAGACAGGGGAGGGGATGAGCAGTTCTTC

J gene: TRBJ2-7
clone size: many
D gene: TRBD1
V gene: TRBV5-1
CDR3 protein: CASSLWDRSSYEQYF
CDR3 DNA: TGCGCCAGCAGCCTCTGGGACAGGAGCTCCTACGAGCAGTACTTC

J gene: TRBJ2-2
clone size: NA
D gene: TRBD1
V gene: TRBV28
CDR3 protein: CASRAGTGVLTGELFF
CDR3 DNA: TGTGCCAGCAGAGCCGGGACAGGGGTGTTAACCGGGGAGCTGTTTTTT

J gene: TRBJ2-3
clone size: many
D gene: TRBD2
V gene: TRBV6-1
CDR3 protein: CASTPGWRAGGFWGDTQYF
CDR3 DNA: TGTGCCAGCACCCCAGGTTGGAGGGCGGGAGGCTTCTGGGGAGATACGCAGTATTTT

J gene: TRBJ2-2
clone size: many
D gene: TRBD2
V gene: TRBV6-1
CDR3 protein: CASIQSGGLAGVTGELFF
CDR3 DNA: TGTGCCAGCATTCAGTCGGGCGGGCTAGCGGGAGTTACCGGGGAGCTGTTTTTT

J gene: TRBJ1-6
clone size: NA
D gene: NA
V gene: TRBV7-9
CDR3 protein: CASSLGQHSPLHF
CDR3 DNA: TGTGCCAGCAGCTTAGGGCAGCATTCACCCCTCCACTTT

J gene: TRBJ2-7
clone size: NA
D gene: TRBD1
V gene: TRBV19
CDR3 protein: CASSTRDSYEQYF
CDR3 DNA: TGTGCCAGTAGCACCCGGGACAGTTACGAGCAGTACTTC

J gene: TRBJ2-1
clone size: many
D gene: TRBD2
V gene: TRBV7-9
CDR3 protein: CASSPGLAGGPEQFF
CDR3 DNA: TGTGCCAGCAGCCCAGGACTAGCGGGAGGGCCTGAGCAGTTCTTC

J gene: TRBJ1-2
clone size: few
D gene: NA
V gene: TRBV28
CDR3 protein: CASSSLVGGYAF
CDR3 DNA: TGTGCCAGCAGTTCACTGGTTGGCGGCTACGCCTTC

J gene: TRBJ2-1
clone size: many
D gene: TRBD2
V gene: TRBV6-1
CDR3 protein: CASGSWNEQFF
CDR3 DNA: TGTGCTAGCGGGAGTTGGAATGAGCAGTTCTTC

J gene: TRBJ2-1
clone size: many
D gene: TRBD2
V gene: TRBV28
CDR3 protein: CASSTGLAGGTSSYNEQFF
CDR3 DNA: TGTGCCAGCAGTACCGGACTAGCGGGAGGTACAAGCTCCTACAATGAGCAGTTCTTC

J gene: TRBJ2-1
clone size: many
D gene: NA
V gene: TRBV9
CDR3 protein: CASNQGWRYNEQFF
CDR3 DNA: TGTGCCAGCAACCAGGGGTGGAGGTACAATGAGCAGTTCTTC

J gene: TRBJ2-2
clone size: few
D gene: TRBD2
V gene: TRBV19
CDR3 protein: CASIPSRLADNTGELFF
CDR3 DNA: TGTGCCAGTATCCCCTCGAGACTAGCGGATAACACCGGGGAGCTGTTTTTT